A selection of T cell receptor beta chains follows, all from one sample in a study of blood T cells in healthy people across ages. TCRdb used MiXCR to reprocess the 5' RACE reads, holding one entry per CDR3 protein. The sample holds 850,000 to 1,100,000 distinct CDR3 sequences, around two fifths seen once. Input material: blood. The receptors shown here come from a man between 18 and 35 years old in good health. CDR3s include the opening cysteine and the closing phenylalanine or tryptophan. The D gene is left open where the match is weak. Some rows have no size entry. The others give once, few or many, or a class for an expanded clone.

NA,TRBJ1-5,TRBV27,NA,CASSRWKQGQPQHF,TGTGCCAGCAGTAGATGGAAGCAAGGGCAGCCCCAGCATTTT
NA,TRBJ2-7,TRBV6-5,TRBD2,CASSSGKSSYNEQYF,TGTGCCAGTTCTAGCGGCAAAAGCTCCTACAATGAGCAGTACTTC
few,TRBJ1-5,TRBV27,TRBD1,CASSLAQGANQPQHF,TGTGCCAGCAGTTTGGCACAGGGGGCGAATCAGCCCCAGCATTTT
few,TRBJ2-1,TRBV3-1,NA,CASSQVEQFF,TGTGCCAGCAGCCAAGTCGAGCAGTTCTTC
NA,TRBJ1-2,TRBV27,NA,CASSRTVISPYGYTF,TGTGCCAGCAGCCGGACGGTGATTTCCCCCTATGGCTACACCTTC
few,TRBJ2-3,TRBV9,TRBD2,CASSPAGGDTQYF,TGTGCCAGCAGCCCAGCGGGGGGAGATACGCAGTATTTT
NA,TRBJ1-2,TRBV6-5,NA,CASSYSQYLRVGYTF,TGTGCCAGCAGTTACTCCCAATATCTCCGGGTTGGCTACACCTTC
many,TRBJ1-5,TRBV27,TRBD1,CASRRQGGNQPQHF,TGTGCCAGCAGGAGACAGGGGGGCAATCAGCCCCAGCATTTT
NA,TRBJ2-3,TRBV10-2,TRBD1,CASQTGMDTQYF,TGCGCCAGCCAGACAGGGATGGATACGCAGTATTTT
NA,TRBJ1-2,TRBV6-6,NA,CASSPDLHFYGYTF,TGTGCCAGCAGTCCGGATCTACACTTCTATGGCTACACCTTC
many,TRBJ2-7,TRBV20-1,NA,CSALRTYEQYF,TGCAGTGCTCTCCGCACCTACGAGCAGTACTTC
NA,TRBJ1-6,TRBV12-3/TRBV12-4,NA,CASSFAGYNSPLHF,TGTGCCAGCAGTTTTGCAGGGTATAATTCACCCCTCCACTTT
NA,TRBJ1-2,TRBV12-3/TRBV12-4,NA,CASSRGPGGYTF,TGTGCCAGCAGTAGGGGCCCCGGAGGCTACACCTTC
few,TRBJ2-5,TRBV9,TRBD2,CASSAAGQETQYF,TGTGCCAGCAGCGCAGCGGGACAAGAGACCCAGTACTTC
NA,TRBJ2-1,TRBV14,TRBD2,CASSHRKLAGGRHNEQFF,TGTGCCAGCAGCCACCGAAAACTAGCGGGGGGGCGACACAATGAGCAGTTCTTC
NA,TRBJ1-5,TRBV2,NA,CASREGLSNQPQHF,TGTGCCAGCAGGGAAGGACTGAGCAATCAGCCCCAGCATTTT
NA,TRBJ2-5,TRBV12-3/TRBV12-4,TRBD2,CASSWGGSQETQYF,TGTGCCAGCAGTTGGGGGGGGAGCCAAGAGACCCAGTACTTC